These 9 T cell receptor beta chains originate from one sample sequenced in a study of blood T cell repertoires in COVID-19. Here immunoSEQ multiplex PCR was the method, and the copy in TCRdb shows in-frame clones only, minus some. The sample lists around 270,000 clones; roughly 88% were seen once. Sample: PBMCs or T cells enriched from blood (not recorded which). Every receptor here comes from a woman aged 25 to 39 who had recovered from COVID-19.

V is TRBV5-4 and J is TRBJ1-3; 11 positions agree with TRBD1. Germline V lookup: CDR1 SGHNT, CDR2 YYREEE (reference sequence). The CDR3 is 16 residues long. The J segment lost 4 bases and the V segment lost 5 bases, leaving 8 bases of the junction unmatched. CDR3 region: CASSRTGGEAGNTIYF. CDR3 nucleotides: TGTGCCAGCAGTCGGACAGGGGGCGAAGCGGGAAACACCATATATTTT.

This chain uses TRBV24-1 with TRBJ1-4, with D possibly being TRBD1 (6 bases). Trimming cost V 7 bases and J 0 bases, with 11 bases left between them. The CDR3 totals 15 residues. Germline-derived CDR1 and CDR2 are KGHDR and SFDVKD. The DNA for the CDR3 is TGTGCCACCAGCGACGCAGGGGCAACTAATGAAAAACTGTTTTTT. Its translation is CATSDAGATNEKLFF.

The V call is TRBV28, the J call TRBJ1-5; TRBD1 agrees at 8 bases. V trimming: 5 bases; J trimming: 1 base; junction bases outside the gene matches: 10. The CDR3 length is 17 residues. The germline V gene encodes CDR1 MDHEN and CDR2 SYDVKM. CDR3 nucleotide sequence: TGTGCCAGCAGTAGGTCCAGGGGGCTACACAGCAATCAGCCCCAGCATTTT. This codes for CASSRSRGLHSNQPQHF.

The table lists this clone with a count of one. V and J are TRBV30 and TRBJ2-5, with 9 bases identical to TRBD2. The CDR3 loop spans 15 amino acids. Looked up from germline, CDR1 is GTSNPN and CDR2 is SVGIG (reference sequence). V dropped 3 bases and J dropped 5; count of bases not matched to a gene: 10. CDR3 loop: CAWSRIAGDGETQYF. The DNA for the CDR3 is TGTGCCTGGAGCAGAATAGCGGGAGATGGGGAGACCCAGTACTTC.

V is TRBV28 and J is TRBJ2-4; possibly TRBD1 for D (5 bases). V lost 9 bases and J lost 3, with 12 bases in between. Germline V CDR1 and CDR2: MDHEN, SYDVKM. The CDR3 contains 13 residues. The CDR3, as DNA: TGTGCCAGTTACGACAGAAACAAAAACATTCAGTACTTC. Translating gives CASYDRNKNIQYF.

The chain carries TRBV7-2 and TRBJ2-3, with D possibly matching TRBD1 (6 bases). Germline CDR1 is SGHTA and CDR2 is FQGNSA. Trimming pared 5 bases from V and 10 bases from J, leaving 13 bases between. The CDR3 has 12 residues. The CDR3 DNA follows: TGTGCCAGCAGCCCCGGCGGACAGTCGCAGTATTTT. Translated, it gives CASSPGGQSQYF.

This chain joins TRBV2 and TRBJ1-6, with a tentative D call TRBD1 (5 bases). Between the trimmed V and J ends, which lost 4 bases and 5 bases, there was a span of 6 bases. Looked up from germline, CDR1 is SNHLY and CDR2 is FYNNEI. The CDR3 loop spans 13 amino acids. The CDR3 loop is CASSGQNNSPLHF. As DNA, the CDR3 is TGTGCCAGCAGTGGACAGAATAATTCACCCCTCCACTTT.

The chain combines TRBV30 with TRBJ1-2, with no clear D. V lost 1 base to trimming and J lost 8 bases, with 17 bases between them. CDR3 length: 14 residues. Germline V gene data show CDR1 as GTSNPN and CDR2 as SVGIG (reference sequence). The CDR3 reads CAWSATGSSEGYTF. For the CDR3, the DNA is TGTGCCTGGAGTGCCACGGGCAGTAGCGAAGGCTACACCTTC.

This clone was counted a few times. The chain links TRBV3-1 (or the pseudogene TRBV3-2) to TRBJ2-7; TRBD2 might be the D (6 bases). With 3 bases removed from V and 2 bases from J, the gap between germline ends came to 20 bases. Germline loops: CDR1 LGHDT, CDR2 YNNKEL (reference sequence). The CDR3 has 17 amino acids. The CDR3, as DNA: TGTGCCAGCAGCCAGGGAGGAGTTTGGGTAGAGGCCTACGAGCAGTACTTC. Its protein product is CASSQGGVWVEAYEQYF.